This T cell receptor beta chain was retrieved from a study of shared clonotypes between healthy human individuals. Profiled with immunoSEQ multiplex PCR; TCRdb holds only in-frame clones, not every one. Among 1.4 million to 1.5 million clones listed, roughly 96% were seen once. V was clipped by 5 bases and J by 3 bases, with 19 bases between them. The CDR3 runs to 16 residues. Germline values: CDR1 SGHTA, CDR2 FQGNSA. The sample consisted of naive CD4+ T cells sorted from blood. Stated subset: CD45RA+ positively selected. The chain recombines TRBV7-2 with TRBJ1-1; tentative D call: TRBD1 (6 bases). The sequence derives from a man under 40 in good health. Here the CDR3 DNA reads TGTGCCAGCAGCCCCGGCGGGGGTGGGGGCCACACTGAAGCTTTCTTT. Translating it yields CASSPGGGGGHTEAFF.